Below, 10 T cell receptor beta chains from the same sample are listed, as sequenced in a study of blood T cell repertoires in COVID-19. Assay used: immunoSEQ multiplex PCR; TCRdb lists only in-frame clones, some missing. This table holds 260,000 or so clones, 88% found once. The material sequenced was peripheral blood. These receptors all come from a man aged 18 to 29 with active or convalescent COVID-19.

This chain uses TRBV9 with TRBJ1-1; no clear D. The CDR3 has 13 amino acids. The germline CDR1 and CDR2 sequences are SGDLS and YYNGEE. Deletions cut 3 bases from V and 4 bases from J, with 10 bases between. CDR3 coding DNA: TGTGCCAGCAGCGCGGGTCGGAGCACTGAAGCTTTCTTT. Translated: CASSAGRSTEAFF.

The rearrangement joins TRBV4-1 to TRBJ2-2; 8 bases are a match to TRBD2. CDR1 is MGHRA and CDR2 is YSYEKL in the germline V gene. This CDR3 is 17 amino acids long. With V trimmed by 0 bases and J by 4 bases, 7 bases remained unmatched. CDR3 in amino acids: CASSQDRVGGATGELFF. Written as DNA, the CDR3 is TGCGCCAGCAGCCAAGATCGTGTCGGGGGGGCCACCGGGGAGCTGTTTTTT.

This sequence joins TRBV19 and TRBJ1-3; D is undetermined. With 2 bases removed from V and 3 bases from J, the gap between germline ends came to 8 bases. The CDR3 has 14 residues. Looked up from germline, CDR1 is LNHDA and CDR2 is SQIVND (reference sequence). CDR3 nucleotide sequence: TGTGCCAGTAGTATATCGAAGAGTGGAAACACCATATATTTT. Its protein is CASSISKSGNTIYF.

The chain combines TRBV18 with TRBJ2-6; TRBD2 might be the D (6 bases). Between the trimmed V and J ends, which lost 3 bases and 0 bases, there was a span of 12 bases. The germline V gene encodes CDR1 KGHSH and CDR2 LQKENI. The CDR3 spans 17 residues. The CDR3, as DNA: TGTGCCAGCTCACCGGGGACTGCCAGCTCTGGGGCCAACGTCCTGACTTTC. Translating gives CASSPGTASSGANVLTF.

V and J are TRBV6-5 and TRBJ1-1, with TRBD1 matching 7 bases. V was pared by 3 bases and J by 0 bases, with 4 bases of the junction left unmatched. The CDR3 extends over 15 amino acids. Germline assignment: CDR1 MNHEY and CDR2 SVGAGI. The chain's CDR3 is CASSYNRGLNTEAFF. The CDR3 DNA follows: TGTGCCAGCAGTTATAACAGGGGATTGAACACTGAAGCTTTCTTT.

The rearrangement uses TRBV9 and TRBJ1-2, with TRBD1 matching over 9 bases. The CDR3 covers 15 residues. Germline V gene sequence: CDR1 SGDLS, CDR2 YYNGEE. V shed 0 bases and J 4 bases; nucleotides not matched to a gene: 4. CDR3 region: CASSVGGTGSYGYTF. The CDR3 DNA is TGTGCCAGCAGCGTAGGAGGGACAGGGTCCTATGGCTACACCTTC.

The chain carries TRBV10-3 and TRBJ2-2; 10 nucleotides agree with TRBD2. The CDR3 sequence is 16 residues long. V was pared by 4 bases and J by 2 bases, with 4 bases of the junction left unmatched. Germline CDR1 and CDR2: ENHRY and SYGVKD. The CDR3 nucleotides are TGTGCCATCAGTGGAGGACTAGCGGTTAACACCGGGGAGCTGTTTTTT. It codes for CAISGGLAVNTGELFF.

The count of this clone is one. The chain employs TRBV7-9 and TRBJ1-6, with a weak D call TRBD1 (5 bases). The CDR3 contains 14 residues. V gave up 1 base and J gave up 9 bases, with 10 bases separating them. The germline gives CDR1 SEHNR, CDR2 FQNEAQ (reference sequence). The CDR3 sequence: CASSLGTGGSPLHF. In nucleotides, the CDR3 is TGTGCCAGCAGCTTAGGGACGGGGGGTTCACCCCTCCACTTT.

The rearrangement uses TRBV19 and TRBJ1-1; 9 positions agree with TRBD1. Looked up from germline, CDR1 is LNHDA and CDR2 is SQIVND (reference sequence). The CDR3 sequence is 16 residues long. Losses at the gene ends were 6 bases for V and 1 base for J; bases not matched to a gene: 9. The chain's CDR3 is CASRSGQGNKNTEAFF. In DNA, the CDR3 is TGTGCCAGTAGATCCGGACAGGGGAACAAGAACACTGAAGCTTTCTTT.

Here the CDR3 reads CASSYGANTEAFF. DNA of the CDR3: TGTGCCAGCAGCTATGGAGCTAACACTGAAGCTTTCTTT. The V call is TRBV12-3 or TRBV12-4, the J call TRBJ1-1; D remains unclear. This CDR3 spans 13 amino acids. Trimming stripped 6 bases from V and 2 bases from J, with 10 bases between.